Following are 10 T cell receptor beta chains from one sample sequenced in a study of blood T cell repertoires in COVID-19. Assay: immunoSEQ multiplex PCR; the TCRdb copy retains only in-frame clones and omits some. The sample records nearly 350,000 clones, roughly nine tenths being singletons. The specimen was PBMCs or T cells enriched from blood (not recorded which). The source of these receptors is a woman aged 25 to 39 who had recovered from COVID-19.

The V and J genes are TRBV30 and TRBJ1-1, with D perhaps TRBD1 (5 bases). The V end lost 0 bases, the J end lost 3 bases, and 8 bases lay between the germline ends. This CDR3 region has 13 residues. Germline V gene data show CDR1 as GTSNPN and CDR2 as SVGIG (reference sequence). The CDR3 is CAWSVQGYTEAFF. CDR3 in DNA: TGTGCCTGGAGTGTGCAGGGTTACACTGAAGCTTTCTTT.

Only one count was recorded for this clone. This chain links TRBV6-6 with TRBJ1-5; tentative D call: TRBD1 (6 bases). Germline CDR1 reads MNHNY; CDR2 reads SVGAGI (reference sequence). The CDR3 is 16 amino acids. V dropped 0 bases and J dropped 1 base, with 10 bases sitting between them. CDR3 amino acids: CASSYSGGRSNQPQHF. CDR3 bases: TGTGCCAGCAGTTACTCGGGGGGGCGGAGCAATCAGCCCCAGCATTTT.

J is TRBJ1-1 and V is TRBV2; possible D gene TRBD1, 6 bases. CDR1 and CDR2 from the germline V gene are SNHLY and FYNNEI. V was shortened by 6 bases and J by 4 bases, with 15 bases between the two germline ends. CDR3 length equals 14 residues. The chain's CDR3 is CASRVWGLGTEAFF. The CDR3 coding sequence is TGTGCCAGCAGGGTGTGGGGGCTAGGCACTGAAGCTTTCTTT. Full variable domain (rest looked up from reference TRBV2 and TRBJ1-1): EPEVTQTPSHQVTQMGQEVILRCVPISNHLYFYWYRQILGQKVEFLVSFYNNEISEKSEIFDDQFSVERPDGSNFTLKIRSTKLEDSAMYFCASRVWGLGTEAFFGQGTRLTVV.

The chain carries TRBV6-1 and TRBJ1-5; 7 bases agree with TRBD1. CDR1 and CDR2 (germline): MNHNS, SASEGT. CDR3 length: 15 residues. V was clipped by 0 bases and J by 5 bases; unmatched bases: 4. CDR3 DNA sequence: TGTGCCAGCAGTGAAGCAGGGGGCAGGCATCAGCCCCAGCATTTT. It codes for CASSEAGGRHQPQHF.

The chain is built from TRBV24-1 and TRBJ1-5; TRBD1 might be the D (6 bases). Germline lookup yields CDR1 KGHDR and CDR2 SFDVKD. The CDR3 has 14 residues. V lost 5 bases and J 6 bases, leaving 13 bases between the germline ends. CDR3 in amino acids: CATSGRGQRQPQHF. The CDR3 DNA sequence: TGTGCCACCAGTGGGCGGGGGCAGCGTCAGCCCCAGCATTTT.

The V and J genes are TRBV7-2 and TRBJ2-3, with 9 bases aligning to TRBD2. Trimming cost V 2 bases and J 2 bases; bases outside gene matches: 14. Germline assignment: CDR1 SGHTA and CDR2 FQGNSA. CDR3 size: 19 residues. CDR3: CASSLRRKAVAGATDTQYF. DNA for the CDR3: TGTGCCAGCAGCTTAAGAAGGAAGGCGGTAGCGGGGGCCACAGATACGCAGTATTTT. Complete variable domain (other parts from reference TRBV7-2 and TRBJ2-3): GAGVSQSPSNKVTEKGKDVELRCDPISGHTALYWYRQSLGQGLEFLIYFQGNSAPDKSGLPSDRFSAERTGGSVSTLTIQRTQQEDSAVYLCASSLRRKAVAGATDTQYFGPGTRLTVL.

V is TRBV7-9 and J is TRBJ2-7; D is ambiguous. The CDR3 is 12 residues long. Germline CDR1 reads SEHNR; CDR2 reads FQNEAQ (reference sequence). V shed 5 bases and J shed 6 bases, with 11 bases lying between them. The CDR3 DNA reads TGTGCCAGCAGCCCCGGAGTAGGCGAGCAGTACTTC. Translating gives CASSPGVGEQYF.

The J gene is TRBJ2-5, the V gene TRBV5-1; D is uncertain. Trimming shortened V by 4 bases and J by 3 bases, and 7 bases separated the two germline ends. CDR3 length: 12 residues. CDR1 and CDR2 from the germline V gene are SGHRS and YFSETQ. The CDR3: CASSISEETQYF. The CDR3 DNA reads as TGCGCCAGCAGCATCTCGGAAGAGACCCAGTACTTC.

The rearrangement links TRBV7-2 to TRBJ1-4; 7 bases match TRBD1. V was clipped by 3 bases and J by 8 bases; unmatched bases: 9. CDR1 SGHTA and CDR2 FQGNSA come from the germline V gene. The CDR3 extends over 15 amino acids. The CDR3 protein is CASSFRGGSEEKLFF. The CDR3 DNA is TGTGCCAGCAGCTTTAGAGGGGGCTCGGAGGAAAAACTGTTTTTT.

The chain uses TRBV5-1 and TRBJ2-6; weak D call: TRBD2 (7 bases). CDR1 and CDR2 from the germline V gene are SGHRS and YFSETQ. Trimming pared 7 bases from V and 0 bases from J, leaving 14 bases between. The CDR3 sequence is 16 residues long. CDR3: CASGGDTDSGANVLTF. The CDR3 DNA follows: TGCGCCAGCGGGGGGGACACGGACTCTGGGGCCAACGTCCTGACTTTC.